This T cell receptor beta chain was sequenced for a study of graft-versus-host responses after intestinal transplantation. About the study: Once they had received anti-thymocyte globulin induction, all recipients took tacrolimus and steroids for approximately three years. Study-wide results and caveats: Allograft graft-versus-host to host-versus-graft clonal ratios ran high in patients with graft-donor T cell macrochimerism. There was an association between peak levels of circulating GvH clones and early post-transplant HvG declines.

Trimming took off 0 bases at V and 5 bases at J, with 5 bases between the two ends. CDR3 length: 13 residues. The germline gives CDR1 GTSNPN, CDR2 SVGIG (reference sequence). Only in-frame clones appear in the TCRdb table, and some are missing; sequencing was by immunoSEQ multiplex PCR. The sample records some 87,000 clones, approximately 92% being singletons. Regarding this clone: Its matching antigen is unknown.

The chain recombines TRBV30 with TRBJ1-6; D is ambiguous. The sequencing here drew on unstimulated CD8+ T cells sorted from spleen or lymph node cells, taken before transplant. The clonotype originates from a human donor who was the organ donor for an intestinal transplant. The CDR3 nucleotides read TGTGCCTGGAGTGTACAAGATAATTCACCCCTCCACTTT. Its protein is CAWSVQDNSPLHF.